This T cell receptor (beta chain) emerged from a study of T cell responses to AZD1222 COVID-19 vaccine. Findings of the study overall: Donors were largely white British and mainly female; clonal diversity was possibly underestimated.

On this clone: Its antigen is still unknown.

Only in-frame clones appear in the TCRdb table, and some are missing; sequencing was by immunoSEQ multiplex PCR. The sample lists around 89,000 clones, about nine tenths occurring once. The germline gives CDR1 MNHEY, CDR2 SVGAGI. This CDR3 has 13 residues. V shed 8 bases and J shed 5 bases, with 15 bases lying between them. The specimen was peripheral blood, collected on day 0 of AZD1222 vaccination. The chain carries TRBV6-5 and TRBJ2-5; possibly TRBD2 for D (5 bases). The TCR sequence derives from an adult in good health. The CDR3 bases are TGTGCCAGCGGATACAGCGGCGGGGAGACCCAGTACTTC. Its protein is CASGYSGGETQYF.